The 2 T cell receptor beta chains reported below all come from one sample, sequenced in a study of T cell changes during pregnancy in multiple sclerosis. Produced via immunoSEQ multiplex PCR; TCRdb's table is partial and in-frame only. The table includes some 40,000 clones, 70% to 90% detected once. The specimen comprised CD4+ T cells from peripheral blood mononuclear cells, sampled before pregnancy. The receptors originated from a female donor with multiple sclerosis, enrolled in a pregnancy study.

The J gene is TRBJ2-7, the V gene TRBV7-6, with TRBD1 as a possible D gene (7 bases). Germline V gives CDR1 SGHVS, CDR2 FNYEAQ. The CDR3 covers 15 residues. V was trimmed by 2 bases and J by 4 bases, leaving 15 bases between them. This chain's CDR3 is CASSLRQGGRYEQYF. CDR3 nucleotides: TGTGCCAGCAGCTTACGCCAGGGGGGCCGGTACGAGCAGTACTTC.

V is TRBV19 and J is TRBJ1-2; TRBD1 matches 9 bases. Germline trimming cut 2 bases from V and 5 bases from J; bases unmatched to any gene: 6. The CDR3 is 15 amino acids. Germline V gene sequence: CDR1 LNHDA, CDR2 SQIVND (reference sequence). The CDR3 region is CASSIFGTGTYGYTF. CDR3 nucleotides: TGTGCCAGTAGTATATTCGGGACAGGGACGTATGGCTACACCTTC.